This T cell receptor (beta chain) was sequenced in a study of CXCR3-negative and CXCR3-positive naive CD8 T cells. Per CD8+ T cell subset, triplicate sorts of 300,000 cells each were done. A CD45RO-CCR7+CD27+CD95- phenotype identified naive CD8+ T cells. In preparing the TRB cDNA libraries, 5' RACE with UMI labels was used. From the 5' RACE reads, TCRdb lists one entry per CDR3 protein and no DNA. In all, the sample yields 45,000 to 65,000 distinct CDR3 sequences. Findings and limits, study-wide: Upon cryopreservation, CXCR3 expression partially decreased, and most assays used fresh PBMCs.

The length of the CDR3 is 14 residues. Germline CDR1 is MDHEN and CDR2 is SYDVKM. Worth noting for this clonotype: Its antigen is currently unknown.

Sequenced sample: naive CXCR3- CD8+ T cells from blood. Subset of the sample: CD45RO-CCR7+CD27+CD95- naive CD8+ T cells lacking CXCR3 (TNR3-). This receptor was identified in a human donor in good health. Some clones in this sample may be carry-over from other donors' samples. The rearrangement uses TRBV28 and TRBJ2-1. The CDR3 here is CASSGGSSYNEQFF.